This T cell receptor (beta chain) appears in the sequencing data of a study of cytomegalovirus exposure and HLA in healthy donors. CDR3 length: 12 residues. CDR1 is WSHSY, CDR2 SAAADI, per germline. The ends were cut back, 2 bases at V and 3 bases at J, with 3 bases in the middle. Vbeta (60) and Jbeta (13) primers were used in the PCR. Profiling relied on immunoSEQ multiplex PCR, and the TCRdb table lists in-frame clones only, not all of them. Among 220,000 or so clones listed, around 83% were seen once. Specimen: PBMCs. This sequence originates from a woman between 35 and 50 years old in good health and CMV-seronegative. This chain joins TRBV10-2 and TRBJ2-3; D gene unclear. CDR3: CASSETTDTQYF. The CDR3 DNA reads as TGCGCCAGCAGTGAGACAACAGATACGCAGTATTTT.